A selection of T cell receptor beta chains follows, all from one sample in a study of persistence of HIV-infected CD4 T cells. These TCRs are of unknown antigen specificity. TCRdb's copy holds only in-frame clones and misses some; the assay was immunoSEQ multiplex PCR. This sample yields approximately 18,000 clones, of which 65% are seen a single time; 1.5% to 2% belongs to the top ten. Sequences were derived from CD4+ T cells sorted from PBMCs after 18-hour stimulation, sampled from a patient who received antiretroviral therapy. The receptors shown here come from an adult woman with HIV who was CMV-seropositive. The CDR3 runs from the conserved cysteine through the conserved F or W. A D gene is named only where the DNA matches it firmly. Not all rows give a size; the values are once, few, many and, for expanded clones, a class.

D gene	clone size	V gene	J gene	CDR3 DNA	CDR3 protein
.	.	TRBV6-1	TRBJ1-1	TGTGCCAGCAGTGAATTGTTTTTTTTCGGTGGGGGCACTGAAGCTTTCTTT	CASSELFFFGGGTEAFF
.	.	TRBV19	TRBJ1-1	TGTGCCAGTAGTGCCGGCACTGAAGCTTTCTTT	CASSAGTEAFF
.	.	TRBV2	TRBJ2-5	TGTGCCAGCAAAGAGGGGGGGGAGACCCAGTACTTC	CASKEGGETQYF
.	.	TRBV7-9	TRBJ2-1	TGTGCCAGCAGCTTAGAAAGGGTCAATGAGCAGTTCTTC	CASSLERVNEQFF
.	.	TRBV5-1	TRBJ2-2	TGCGCCAGCAGCTTGGAGCGGCCTGGATTCGGGGAGCTGTTTTTT	CASSLERPGFGELFF
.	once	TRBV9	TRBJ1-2	TGTGCCAGCAGCGTAGATGGGACGGCCGAGGGCTACACCTTC	CASSVDGTAEGYTF
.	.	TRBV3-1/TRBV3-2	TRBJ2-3	TGTGCCAGCAGTACCCCGGGGGGCACAGATACGCAGTATTTT	CASSTPGGTDTQYF
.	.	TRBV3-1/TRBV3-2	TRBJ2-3	TGTGCCAGCAGCCCAATACCGGGGACACCAGGGTATTTT	CASSPIPGTPGYF
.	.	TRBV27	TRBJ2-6	TGTGCCAGCAGTGTTAACAGGGCTGGGGCCAACGTCCTGACTTTC	CASSVNRAGANVLTF
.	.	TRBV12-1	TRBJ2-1	TGTGCCAGCAGCTTTGGCGGGGGAGACGCGCCGATCAATGAGCAGTTCTTC	CASSFGGGDAPINEQFF
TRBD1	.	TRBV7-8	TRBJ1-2	TGTGCCAGCAGCTTAGATGTGGGACAGGGGGCGGGAGGCTACACCTTC	CASSLDVGQGAGGYTF
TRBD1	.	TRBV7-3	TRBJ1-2	TGTGCCAGCAGCCCTTCCGGGACAGCGTACTATGGCTACACCTTC	CASSPSGTAYYGYTF
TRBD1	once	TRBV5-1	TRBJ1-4	TGCGCCAGCAGCTACAGGGGATCTGAAAAACTGTTTTTT	CASSYRGSEKLFF
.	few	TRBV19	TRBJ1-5	TGTGCCAGTAGCCGGGCGGCAGGGGTCAATCAGCCCCAGCATTTT	CASSRAAGVNQPQHF
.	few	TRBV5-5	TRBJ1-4	TGTGCCAGCAGCCTCCAGGACTATCCTGAAAAACTGTTTTTT	CASSLQDYPEKLFF
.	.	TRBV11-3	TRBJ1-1	TGTGCCAGCAGCTTAGATAATACGGAAGCTTTCTTT	CASSLDNTEAFF
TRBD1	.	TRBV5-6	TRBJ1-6	TGTGCCAGCAGGGAAACCGGGACAGGGAATTCACCCCTCCACTTT	CASRETGTGNSPLHF
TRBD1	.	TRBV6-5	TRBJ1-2	TGTGCCAGCAGTTACTCTTCTACAGGGGGCTATGGCTACACCTTC	CASSYSSTGGYGYTF
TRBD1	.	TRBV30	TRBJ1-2	TGTGCCTGGGGGGGGACAGGGATTGCCACCTTC	CAWGGTGIATF
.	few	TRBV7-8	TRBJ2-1	TGTGCCAGCAGTCTGCTAGCCAGCTCCTACAATGAGCAGTTCTTC	CASSLLASSYNEQFF
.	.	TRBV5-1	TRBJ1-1	TGCGCCAGCAGTCAGACGGTGAACACTGAAGCTTTCTTT	CASSQTVNTEAFF
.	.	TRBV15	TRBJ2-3	TGTGCCACCAGCAGAGATTTCCGTGTCTCGGATCGCACAGATACGCAGTATTTT	CATSRDFRVSDRTDTQYF
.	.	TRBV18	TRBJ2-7	TGTGCCAGCTCACCCATGGGGGACCCGTACGAGCAGTACTTC	CASSPMGDPYEQYF
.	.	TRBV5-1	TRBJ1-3	TGCGCCAGCAGTCCAGCTCTAAGCTCTGGAAACACCATATATTTT	CASSPALSSGNTIYF
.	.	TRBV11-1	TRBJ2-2	TGTGCCAGCAGCCTCTTGATTGCGAACACCGGGGAGCTGTTTTTT	CASSLLIANTGELFF
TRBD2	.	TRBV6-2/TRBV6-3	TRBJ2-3	TGTGCCAGCAGTTCACCGGGGGGAGTGGATACGCAGTATTTT	CASSSPGGVDTQYF
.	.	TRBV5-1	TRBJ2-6	TGCGCCAGCACCGAGACAGTCTCTGGGGCCAACGTCCTGACTTTC	CASTETVSGANVLTF
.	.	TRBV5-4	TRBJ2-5	TGTGCCAGCAGCTTGGACCAGGGGAGGGGAGAGACCCAGTACTTC	CASSLDQGRGETQYF
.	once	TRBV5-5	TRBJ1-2	TGTGCCAGCAGCTTGGAAGAAAACTATGGCTACACCTTC	CASSLEENYGYTF
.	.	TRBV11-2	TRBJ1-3	TGTGCCAGCAGTTCCCCCGGACAGCCTTTCGCTGGAAACACCATATATTTT	CASSSPGQPFAGNTIYF
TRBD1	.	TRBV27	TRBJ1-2	TGTGCCAGCAGTATCCGGCAGACAGGGGAGAACTATGGCTACACCTTC	CASSIRQTGENYGYTF
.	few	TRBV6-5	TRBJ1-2	TGTGCCAGCAGCCCGGTGGGTCGGGGCTACACCTTC	CASSPVGRGYTF
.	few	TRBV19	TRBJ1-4	TGTGCCACATCTCAGGGGCGGAACAATGAAAAACTGTTTTTT	CATSQGRNNEKLFF
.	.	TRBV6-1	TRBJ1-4	TGTGCCAGCAGTGAATTTATGACAGGCAGAGAAAAACTGTTTTTT	CASSEFMTGREKLFF
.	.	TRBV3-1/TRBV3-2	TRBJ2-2	TGTGCCAGCAGCCGGAAGGGGCTCGGGGCCGGGGAGCTGTTTTTT	CASSRKGLGAGELFF
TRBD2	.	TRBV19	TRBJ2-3	TGTGCCAGTAGTAGGGCTAGCGGGTTCACAGATACGCAGTATTTT	CASSRASGFTDTQYF
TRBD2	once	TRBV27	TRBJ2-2	TGTGCCAGCAGTCCCACACGACTAGCGGGGGGGACCGGGGAGCTGTTTTTT	CASSPTRLAGGTGELFF
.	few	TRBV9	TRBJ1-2	TGTGCCAGCAGCGTAGATGGCAGTACTAACTATGGCTACACCTTC	CASSVDGSTNYGYTF
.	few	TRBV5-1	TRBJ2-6	TGCGCCAGCAGCTTGAGAGGAGCGGGGGCCAACGTCCTGACTTTC	CASSLRGAGANVLTF
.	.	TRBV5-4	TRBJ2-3	TGTGCCAGCAGCTTGGAGGGGGGGAACACAGATACGCAGTATTTT	CASSLEGGNTDTQYF
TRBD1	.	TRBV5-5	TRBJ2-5	TGTGCCAGCAGCTCCGGGACAGGGGGCACCCAAGAGACCCAGTACTTC	CASSSGTGGTQETQYF
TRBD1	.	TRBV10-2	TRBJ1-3	TGCGCCAGCCAAGCCGCAACAGGGGGCTCTGGAAACACCATATATTTT	CASQAATGGSGNTIYF
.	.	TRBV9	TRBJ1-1	TGTGCCAGCAGCGTAGCTGGAGGCAACACTGAAGCTTTCTTT	CASSVAGGNTEAFF
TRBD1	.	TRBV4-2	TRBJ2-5	TGTGCCAGCAGCCAAATGGAACTGGGGACAGAGGAGACCCAGTACTTC	CASSQMELGTEETQYF
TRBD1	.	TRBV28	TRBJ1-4	TGTGCCAGCAGTTTATACCGGGACAGTAATGAAAAACTGTTTTTT	CASSLYRDSNEKLFF
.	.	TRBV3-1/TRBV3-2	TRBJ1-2	TGTGCCAGCACCATGGGGGGGCACTACTATGGCTACACCTTC	CASTMGGHYYGYTF
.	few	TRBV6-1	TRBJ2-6	TGTGCCAGCAGTGAAGCCTGGGGGGCTGGGGCCAACGTCCTGACTTTC	CASSEAWGAGANVLTF
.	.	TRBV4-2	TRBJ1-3	TGTGCCAGCAGCCCGGCTTTCTCTGGAAACACCATATATTTT	CASSPAFSGNTIYF
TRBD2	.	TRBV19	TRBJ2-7	TGTGCCAGTAGTGTGGCGGGGGGTAGGTACGAGCAGTACTTC	CASSVAGGRYEQYF
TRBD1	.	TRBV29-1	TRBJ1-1	TGCAGCGTTGAAGGACAGGGGAAGAAAGCTTTCTTT	CSVEGQGKKAFF
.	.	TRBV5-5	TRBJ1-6	TGTGCCAGCAGCTGGAAAACGGACAGTCGCTCACCCCTCCACTTT	CASSWKTDSRSPLHF